A single sample is the source of the 25 T cell receptor beta chains below, sequenced in a study of vaccination and CD4 T cells after COVID-19. The antigens these receptors bind are not known. Sequence data for DNA of cultured CD4+ T cells were generated by the Oncomine TCR Beta short-read assay. TCRdb passed the PCR reads through MiXCR, listing each CDR3 protein once. The data show about 20,000 distinct CDR3 sequences, with around 60% seen just once and 8.5% to 10% held by the top ten. The sample's treatment: approximately nine-day PBMC culture with coronavirus spike peptide pools or control peptides (ViraFEST assay). The sequencing used CD4+ T cells from blood, cultured in vitro, collected after SARS-CoV-2 vaccination. The receptors here all came from a human donor who had recovered from COVID-19.

In nucleotides, the CDR3 is TGCAGTGCTAGAGATCGAGGAGGCGCTAACTATGGCTACACCTTC. It is translated as CSARDRGGANYGYTF. The V call is TRBV20-1, the J call TRBJ1-2; D remains ambiguous. The ends were cut back, 0 bases at V and 0 bases at J, with 11 bases in the middle. Germline V gene lookup returns CDR1 DFQATT and CDR2 SNEGSKA (reference sequence). This CDR3 is built from 15 residues.

The chain carries TRBV12-3 or TRBV12-4 and TRBJ1-6; D uncertain. The ends were cut back, 2 bases at V and 7 bases at J, with 6 bases in the middle. CDR3 length: 13 residues. The CDR3 DNA sequence: TGTGCCAGCAGTTTAAAGGAGAATTCACCCCTCCACTTT. It specifies CASSLKENSPLHF.

This clonotype was observed a handful of times. The rearrangement links TRBV20-1 to TRBJ1-1; a possible D gene is TRBD1 (5 bases). V was trimmed by 6 bases and J by 2 bases, leaving 19 bases between them. The CDR3 has 15 amino acids. The germline CDR1 and CDR2 sequences are DFQATT and SNEGSKA (reference sequence). The DNA of the CDR3 is TGCAGTGCGATCAGGGCCGGACATATCAACACTGAAGCTTTCTTT. Its translation is CSAIRAGHINTEAFF.

The chain recombines TRBV4-2 with TRBJ2-5; 8 nucleotides align to TRBD2. The germline V gene encodes CDR1 LGHNA and CDR2 YNFKEQ. The CDR3 consists of 16 residues. V dropped 1 base and J dropped 3; count of bases not matched to a gene: 7. The CDR3 nucleotides read TGTGCCAGCAGCCAAGGGAAACTAGCGGTGGAAGAGACCCAGTACTTC. It is translated as CASSQGKLAVEETQYF.

The chain employs TRBV5-4 and TRBJ1-2, with 12 bases that match TRBD1. Germline lookup yields CDR1 SGHNT and CDR2 YYREEE (reference sequence). Losses at the gene ends were 1 base for V and 8 bases for J; bases not matched to a gene: 9. The CDR3 loop spans 16 amino acids. Here the CDR3 reads CASSLSLGQGARGYTF. CDR3 DNA sequence: TGTGCCAGCAGCTTGTCTCTGGGACAGGGGGCGCGGGGCTACACCTTC.

The chain uses TRBV6-1 and TRBJ2-3; 10 bases map to TRBD2. CDR1 is MNHNS, CDR2 SASEGT, per germline. V lost 5 bases, J lost 4 bases, and 12 bases stayed unmatched. This CDR3 region has 17 residues. In DNA form, the CDR3 reads TGTGCCAGCAGTCCCTACATATTAGCGGGAGGTGCAGATACGCAGTATTTT. Translated, it gives CASSPYILAGGADTQYF.

This clonotype was picked up a small number of times. The V gene is TRBV7-8, the J gene TRBJ2-7, with 12 bases aligning to TRBD2. The V segment lost 7 bases and the J segment 0 bases; nucleotides outside the gene matches: 1. Germline V lookup: CDR1 SGHVS, CDR2 FQNEAQ. The CDR3 has 14 amino acids. The CDR3 DNA is TGTGCCAGCACGACTAGCGGGAGCTCCTACGAGCAGTACTTC. It encodes CASTTSGSSYEQYF.

The chain carries TRBV7-2 and TRBJ2-7, with 7 nucleotides matching TRBD1. Germline loops: CDR1 SGHTA, CDR2 FQGNSA. The V and J ends lost 2 bases and 4 bases, in that order; junction bases with no gene match: 5. The CDR3 covers 14 residues. The CDR3 bases are TGTGCCAGCAGCTTACGAAGACAGGGTTACGAGCAGTACTTC. Amino acid sequence: CASSLRRQGYEQYF.

This chain joins TRBV28 and TRBJ2-7; a possible D gene is TRBD1 (6 bases). Trimming cost V 2 bases and J 13 bases, with 12 bases left between them. Germline loops: CDR1 MDHEN, CDR2 SYDVKM. This CDR3 contains 11 residues. CDR3 sequence: CASSLGAGDYF. CDR3 coding DNA: TGTGCCAGCAGTTTAGGGGCAGGGGATTACTTC.

V usage is TRBV7-2 and J usage is TRBJ2-5; 10 nucleotides align to TRBD2. Germline lookup yields CDR1 SGHTA and CDR2 FQGNSA. Trimming took 1 base from V and 5 from J; bases not matched to a gene: 13. The CDR3 length is 18 residues. The chain's CDR3 is CASSLGYGLAGVGETQYF. The CDR3 bases are TGTGCCAGCAGCTTAGGATATGGCCTAGCGGGAGTAGGTGAGACCCAGTACTTC.

V is TRBV7-8 and J is TRBJ2-7; 10 bases line up with TRBD2. CDR3 length: 16 amino acids. V was pared by 5 bases and J by 4 bases, with 11 bases of the junction left unmatched. CDR1 and CDR2 from the germline V gene are SGHVS and FQNEAQ. The CDR3, as DNA: TGTGCCAGCAGCCCTCTAGCGGGAGTCAGCGGATACGAGCAGTACTTC. It yields the protein CASSPLAGVSGYEQYF.

V and J are TRBV7-6 and TRBJ2-1; weak D call: TRBD2 (5 bases). TRBJ2-7 matches the DNA end more closely, so the J call is doubtful. CDR1 and CDR2 (germline): SGHVS, FNYEAQ. This CDR3 is built from 15 residues. CDR3 loop: CASSLVAGSSYEQYF. The CDR3 bases are TGTGCCAGCAGCTTAGTGGCGGGCTCCTCCTACGAGCAGTACTTC.

The gene calls are TRBV7-9 and TRBJ2-3; TRBD1 matches 10 bases. V was clipped by 6 bases and J by 2 bases; unmatched bases: 5. Germline CDR1 and CDR2: SEHNR and FQNEAQ (reference sequence). The CDR3 spans 15 residues. The CDR3 DNA reads TGTGCCAGCAGTAGGACAGGGGGAGCCACAGATACGCAGTATTTT. Translating gives CASSRTGGATDTQYF. The full variable domain, in which reference TRBV7-9 and TRBJ2-3 provide the parts outside the CDR3, is DTGVSQNPRHKITKRGQNVTFRCDPISEHNRLYWYRQTLGQGPEFLTYFQNEAQLEKSRLLSDRFSAERPKGSFSTLEIQRTEQGDSAMYLCASSRTGGATDTQYFGPGTRLTVL.

The J gene is TRBJ1-2, the V gene TRBV2; D is perhaps TRBD1 (6 bases). CDR3 length equals 13 residues. From germline, CDR1 is SNHLY and CDR2 FYNNEI. V lost 5 bases to trimming and J lost 6 bases, with 13 bases between them. CDR3 sequence reads: CASSWNRADGYTF. CDR3 coding DNA: TGTGCCAGCAGTTGGAACAGGGCGGATGGCTACACCTTC.

This clonotype was detected only a few times. The CDR3 coding sequence is TGTGCCTGGAGTACGGGAGGTCGTGGCTACACCTTC. Protein sequence: CAWSTGGRGYTF. The chain is built from TRBV30 and TRBJ1-2; D unclear. Germline loops: CDR1 GTSNPN, CDR2 SVGIG (reference sequence). The CDR3 contains 12 residues. V lost 2 bases, J lost 7 bases, and 11 bases lay in between. The full variable domain, completed using reference TRBV30 and TRBJ1-2, is SQTIHQWPATLVQPVGSPLSLECTVEGTSNPNLYWYRQAAGRGLQLLFYSVGIGQISSEVPQNLSASRPQDRQFILSSKKLLLSDSGFYLCAWSTGGRGYTFGSGTRLTVV.

The chain has TRBV6-2 or TRBV6-3 and TRBJ1-2; tentatively, D is TRBD1 (6 bases). The germline V gene has CDR1 MNHEY and CDR2 SVGEGT. Trimming cost V 6 bases and J 3 bases, with 17 bases left between them. This CDR3 contains 15 residues. CDR3 residues: CASRATGYLDYGYTF. The CDR3 DNA is TGTGCCAGCAGAGCTACAGGGTATTTGGACTATGGCTACACCTTC.

In this sample, this clonotype turned up a few times. The chain combines TRBV20-1 with TRBJ1-3; 7 nucleotides align to TRBD1. With V trimmed by 0 bases and J by 0 bases, 5 bases remained unmatched. The CDR3 is made up of 16 amino acids. Germline V gene lookup returns CDR1 DFQATT and CDR2 SNEGSKA (reference sequence). CDR3 amino acids: CSARDRTGGSGNTIYF. DNA of the CDR3: TGCAGTGCTAGAGATCGGACAGGCGGCTCTGGAAACACCATATATTTT.

The CDR3 DNA reads as TGTGCCAGCAGTTATTTACCGCAATCTGGAAACACCATATATTTT. This translates into CASSYLPQSGNTIYF. The rearrangement joins TRBV7-2 to TRBJ1-3, with D unclear. The CDR3 loop spans 15 amino acids. The V end lost 6 bases, the J end lost 1 base, and 13 bases lay between the germline ends. CDR1 and CDR2 (germline): SGHTA, FQGNSA. The variable domain in full, with the rest retrieved from reference TRBV7-2 and TRBJ1-3, is GAGVSQSPSNKVTEKGKDVELRCDPISGHTALYWYRQSLGQGLEFLIYFQGNSAPDKSGLPSDRFSAERTGGSVSTLTIQRTQQEDSAVYLCASSYLPQSGNTIYFGEGSWLTVV.

The V and J genes are TRBV14 and TRBJ1-2; D is unresolved. V was clipped by 1 base and J by 8 bases, with 14 bases between them. Germline CDR1 reads SGHDN; CDR2 reads FVKESK. This CDR3 has 14 residues. The CDR3, as DNA: TGTGCCAGCAGCCAAGGGGAGGGAACAGCCGGCTACACCTTC. Its protein product is CASSQGEGTAGYTF.

This clonotype was detected a few times. J is TRBJ1-2 and V is TRBV19, with a possible D match to TRBD1 (5 bases). CDR3 size: 14 residues. Germline V gene sequence: CDR1 LNHDA, CDR2 SQIVND (reference sequence). V lost 4 bases and J lost 5, with 14 bases in between. The DNA of the CDR3 is TGTGCCAGTAGTACCCCAGGGCTGGCGTATGGCTACACCTTC. This codes for CASSTPGLAYGYTF.

The rearrangement links TRBV20-1 to TRBJ2-1, with D possibly being TRBD1 (5 bases). Germline-derived CDR1 and CDR2 are DFQATT and SNEGSKA (reference sequence). V gave up 5 bases and J gave up 4 bases, with 24 bases separating them. The CDR3 covers 17 residues. Here the CDR3 DNA reads TGCAGTGCTGATCGTCCGTGGGGCAGAAATAAATACAATGAGCAGTTCTTC. Its protein is CSADRPWGRNKYNEQFF.

This chain links TRBV12-5 with TRBJ1-1, with D possibly matching TRBD1 (6 bases). This CDR3 is 13 amino acids long. Germline V lookup: CDR1 LGHNT, CDR2 FRNRAP. Trimming cost V 6 bases and J 7 bases, with 15 bases left between them. CDR3 residues: CASGMRGGIEAFF. The CDR3 DNA reads as TGTGCTAGTGGGATGAGGGGGGGAATTGAAGCTTTCTTT.

The V call is TRBV30, the J call TRBJ1-1; D is undetermined. The V and J ends lost 1 base and 5 bases respectively, with 11 bases between them. CDR3 length: 13 amino acids. The germline V gene encodes CDR1 GTSNPN and CDR2 SVGIG (reference sequence). The DNA for the CDR3 is TGTGCCTGGAGTGGACGGTCGGGGACTGAAGCTTTCTTT. Translated: CAWSGRSGTEAFF.

This sequence joins TRBV20-1 and TRBJ2-4; 7 bases align to TRBD1. CDR1 and CDR2 (germline): DFQATT, SNEGSKA (reference sequence). With 3 bases clipped from V and 2 bases from J, the junction kept 7 bases outside the gene matches. The CDR3 sequence is 15 residues long. The CDR3: CSASLGGQPKNIQYF. In nucleotides, the CDR3 is TGCAGTGCTAGTCTTGGGGGACAGCCCAAAAACATTCAGTACTTC.

This clonotype was found a few times. This chain uses TRBV27 with TRBJ1-5; possibly TRBD1 for D (6 bases). CDR1 is MNHEY and CDR2 is SMNVEV in the germline V gene (reference sequence). The CDR3 is 17 amino acids. The V and J ends lost 2 bases and 7 bases respectively, with 21 bases between them. CDR3 sequence: CASSLIGAGEGSQPQHF. The DNA for the CDR3 is TGTGCCAGCAGTTTAATCGGCGCAGGGGAGGGGAGCCAGCCCCAGCATTTT.